One and the same sample provided the 15 T cell receptor beta chains below, sequenced in a study of molecular identifiers for immune sequencing clone quantification. TCRdb processed the PCR reads anew with MiXCR; each CDR3 protein has one entry. The sample lists around 460,000 distinct CDR3 sequences, about 22% seen once, with about 0.84% in the top ten. Input material: naive CD8+ T cells from blood, with Jurkat cell RNA spiked in. Subset described: FACS-sorted CD8+CD4-CCR7+CD45RA+ naive T cells. The receptor source for this set is a human donor in good health. Some libraries in this study had Jurkat cell RNA spiked in.

This clonotype was seen at least ten times. This sequence joins TRBV12-3 or TRBV12-4 and TRBJ1-1; the D is unclear. With 5 bases removed from V and 6 bases from J, the gap between germline ends came to 7 bases. The CDR3 loop spans 11 amino acids. The CDR3 loop reads CASSMGSEAFF. The CDR3 DNA is TGTGCCAGCAGTATGGGGTCTGAAGCTTTCTTT.

About this clonotype: It may be a read error: a sequence one base away is much more abundant. Here the CDR3 omits its conserved ending phenylalanine or tryptophan, so a read error is the likely source. The V call is TRBV10-1, the J call TRBJ2-7; TRBD2 might be the D (5 bases). This CDR3 spans 15 amino acids. CDR1 and CDR2 (germline): WNHNN, SYGVQD (reference sequence). Trimming removed 0 bases from V and 3 bases from J, with 12 bases in between. As DNA, the CDR3 is TGCGCCAGCAGTGAGTCTCCGGGATTGGGCTACGAGCAGTACTCC. Translation: CASSESPGLGYEQYS.

Concerning this clonotype itself: As the CDR3 is not closed by the conserved phenylalanine or tryptophan, this likely results from a read error. The chain carries TRBV11-2 and TRBJ1-6; TRBD1 matches at 8 bases. After removal of 5 bases from V and 8 bases from J, the junction contained 8 bases not matched to a gene. Germline-derived CDR1 and CDR2 are SGHAT and FQNNGV. The CDR3 is 15 amino acids. DNA for the CDR3: TGTGCCAGCAGCACCTACGACAGGGGTGATTCACCCCTCCACCTT. Residues: CASSTYDRGDSPLHL.

This clonotype was counted at least ten times. This rearrangement joins TRBV12-3 or TRBV12-4 to TRBJ1-5; D is unclear. The length of the CDR3 is 15 residues. V was pared by 5 bases and J by 5 bases, with 16 bases between. CDR3 in amino acids: CASSPQAGWDQPQHF. CDR3 nucleotides: TGTGCCAGCAGTCCCCAGGCAGGTTGGGATCAGCCCCAGCATTTT.

This chain links TRBV6-5 with TRBJ2-5; 8 bases are a match to TRBD1. CDR1 and CDR2 (germline): MNHEY, SVGAGI. Trimming took 10 bases from V and 5 from J; bases not matched to a gene: 9. The CDR3 consists of 13 residues. As DNA, the CDR3 is TGTGCCACAACGACAGGGGCGGGGGAGACCCAGTACTTC. As protein: CATTTGAGETQYF.

The CDR3 reads CASTQGLNEQFF. Here the CDR3 DNA reads TGTGCCAGCACCCAGGGCCTCAATGAGCAGTTCTTC. The rearrangement uses TRBV12-3 or TRBV12-4 and TRBJ2-1; D might be TRBD1 (5 bases). This CDR3 is built from 12 residues. The V and J ends lost 7 bases and 6 bases respectively, with 10 bases between them.

The CDR3 reads CASSPSFLTGELFF. For the CDR3, the DNA is TGTGCCAGCAGCCCCTCCTTCCTAACCGGGGAGCTGTTTTTT. The rearrangement uses TRBV7-9 and TRBJ2-2, with D uncertain. The length of the CDR3 is 14 residues. The V gene lost 5 bases and the J gene lost 5 bases, with 12 bases spanning the gap. Germline CDR1 is SEHNR and CDR2 is FQNEAQ (reference sequence).

The V gene is TRBV19, the J gene TRBJ2-1; D ambiguous. V was pared by 3 bases and J by 3 bases, with 6 bases between. This CDR3 has 13 residues. Germline CDR1 LNHDA, CDR2 SQIVND (reference sequence). This CDR3 reads CASSINSYNEQFF. The CDR3 DNA sequence: TGTGCCAGTAGTATTAATAGCTACAATGAGCAGTTCTTC.

This clonotype came up a few times. The chain uses TRBV11-2 and TRBJ2-7, with D unclear. The CDR3 length is 19 residues. Germline V gene data show CDR1 as SGHAT and CDR2 as FQNNGV. The ends were cut back, 0 bases at V and 5 bases at J, with 26 bases in the middle. The CDR3 sequence: CASSLDRHHLTSRSDEQYF. The CDR3 DNA is TGTGCCAGCAGCTTAGATCGTCACCATCTTACCTCAAGGAGCGACGAGCAGTACTTC.

The chain joins TRBV6-5 to TRBJ2-1; 7 nucleotides line up with TRBD1. There are 16 residues in the CDR3. Germline CDR1 MNHEY, CDR2 SVGAGI. The V segment lost 0 bases and the J segment 6 bases; nucleotides outside the gene matches: 8. DNA of the CDR3: TGTGCCAGCAGTTACTCGGACGACAGGGAAGGCAATGAGCAGTTCTTC. Its translation is CASSYSDDREGNEQFF.

The chain couples TRBV2 to TRBJ1-2; D unresolved. Looked up from germline, CDR1 is SNHLY and CDR2 is FYNNEI. CDR3 length equals 14 residues. Trimming removed 5 bases from V and 2 bases from J, with 12 bases in between. The CDR3 DNA sequence: TGTGCCAGCAGTATTACGGACTGGAACTATGGCTACACCTTC. Translating gives CASSITDWNYGYTF.

This clonotype was found a few times. The chain uses TRBV2 and TRBJ1-1; D is unresolved. This CDR3 has 15 residues. Trimming removed 6 bases from V and 5 bases from J, with 19 bases in between. Germline CDR1 reads SNHLY; CDR2 reads FYNNEI. The CDR3 here is CASRQYRQTGTEAFF. CDR3 coding DNA: TGTGCCAGCAGACAGTATCGGCAAACGGGGACTGAAGCTTTCTTT.

This clonotype was found a few times. The chain carries TRBV3-1 and TRBJ1-5, with TRBD1 as a possible D gene (6 bases). CDR1 LGHDT and CDR2 YNNKEL come from the germline V gene (reference sequence). V was clipped by 1 base and J by 5 bases, with 9 bases between them. The CDR3 is 14 amino acids. This CDR3 reads CASSQGGGHQPQHF. DNA of the CDR3: TGTGCCAGCAGCCAAGGCGGGGGCCATCAGCCCCAGCATTTT.

This chain connects TRBV10-3 to TRBJ2-3, with TRBD2 identical over 12 bases. Germline trimming cut 3 bases from V and 2 bases from J; bases unmatched to any gene: 15. From germline, CDR1 is ENHRY and CDR2 SYGVKD. The CDR3 sequence is 20 residues long. This chain's CDR3 is CAISDPDLAGGVTSTDTQYF. CDR3 sequence (DNA): TGTGCCATCAGTGACCCTGATCTAGCGGGAGGGGTAACTTCCACAGATACGCAGTATTTT.

The chain carries TRBV5-8 and TRBJ2-5; tentative D call: TRBD2 (6 bases). The V gene's germline CDR1 is SGHTS and CDR2 YDEGEE. CDR3 length: 17 amino acids. Trimming removed 5 bases at V and 5 bases at J, with 25 bases between. The CDR3, as DNA: TGTGCCAGCAGGGGACGACGATGGGCTAGCGATGTGGAGACCCAGTACTTC. It translates to CASRGRRWASDVETQYF.